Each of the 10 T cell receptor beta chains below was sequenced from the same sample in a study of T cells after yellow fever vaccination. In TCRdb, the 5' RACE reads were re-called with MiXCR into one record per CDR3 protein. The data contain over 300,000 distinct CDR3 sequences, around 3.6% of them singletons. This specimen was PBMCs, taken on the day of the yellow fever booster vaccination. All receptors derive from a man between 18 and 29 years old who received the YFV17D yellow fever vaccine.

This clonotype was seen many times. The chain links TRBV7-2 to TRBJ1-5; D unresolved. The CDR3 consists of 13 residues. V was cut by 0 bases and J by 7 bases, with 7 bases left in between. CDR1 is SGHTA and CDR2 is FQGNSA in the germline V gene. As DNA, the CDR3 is TGTGCCAGCAGCTTAGCCTCTCGACAGCCCCAGCATTTT. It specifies CASSLASRQPQHF. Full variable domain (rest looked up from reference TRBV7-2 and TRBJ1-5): GAGVSQSPSNKVTEKGKDVELRCDPISGHTALYWYRQSLGQGLEFLIYFQGNSAPDKSGLPSDRFSAERTGGSVSTLTIQRTQQEDSAVYLCASSLASRQPQHFGDGTRLSIL.

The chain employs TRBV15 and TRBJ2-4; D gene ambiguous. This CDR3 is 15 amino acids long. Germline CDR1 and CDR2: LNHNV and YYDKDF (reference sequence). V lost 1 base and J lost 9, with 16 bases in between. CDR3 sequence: CATSRVGQRVGIQYF. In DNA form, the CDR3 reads TGTGCCACCAGCAGAGTTGGGCAGCGCGTCGGCATTCAGTACTTC.

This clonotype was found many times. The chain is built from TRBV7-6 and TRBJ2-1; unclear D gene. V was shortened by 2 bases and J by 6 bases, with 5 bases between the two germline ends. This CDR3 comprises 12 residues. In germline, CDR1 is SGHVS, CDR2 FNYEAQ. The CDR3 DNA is TGTGCCAGCAGCTTACCCGGCAATGAGCAGTTCTTC. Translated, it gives CASSLPGNEQFF.

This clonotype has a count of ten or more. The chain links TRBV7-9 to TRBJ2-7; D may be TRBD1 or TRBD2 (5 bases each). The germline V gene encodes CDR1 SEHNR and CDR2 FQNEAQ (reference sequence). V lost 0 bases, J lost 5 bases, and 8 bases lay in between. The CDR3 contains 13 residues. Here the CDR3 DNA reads TGTGCCAGCAGCTTAGCGGGGGTAGACGAGCAGTACGTC. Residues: CASSLAGVDEQYV.

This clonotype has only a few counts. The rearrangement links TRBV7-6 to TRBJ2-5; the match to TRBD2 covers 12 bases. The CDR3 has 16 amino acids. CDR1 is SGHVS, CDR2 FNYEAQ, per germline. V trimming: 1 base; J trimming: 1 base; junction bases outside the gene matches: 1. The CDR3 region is CASSLGTSGIQETQYF. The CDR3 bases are TGTGCCAGCAGCTTAGGGACTAGCGGGATCCAAGAGACCCAGTACTTC.

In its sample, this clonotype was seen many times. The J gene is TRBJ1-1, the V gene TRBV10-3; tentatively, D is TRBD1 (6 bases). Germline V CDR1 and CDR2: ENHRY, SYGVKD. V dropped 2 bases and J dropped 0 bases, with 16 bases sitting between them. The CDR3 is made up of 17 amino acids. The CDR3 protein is CAISEGLGAGMNTEAFF. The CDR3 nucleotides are TGTGCCATCAGTGAGGGGTTGGGGGCTGGGATGAACACTGAAGCTTTCTTT.

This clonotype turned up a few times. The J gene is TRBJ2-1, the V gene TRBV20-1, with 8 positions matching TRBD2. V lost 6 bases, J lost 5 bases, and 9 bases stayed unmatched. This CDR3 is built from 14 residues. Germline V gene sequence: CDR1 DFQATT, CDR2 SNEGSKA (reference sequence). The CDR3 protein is CSAARGGGDNEQFF. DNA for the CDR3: TGCAGTGCCGCCCGGGGGGGCGGGGACAATGAGCAGTTCTTC.

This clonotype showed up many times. The CDR3 sequence is CASSPMTGANGYTF. The CDR3 DNA is TGCGCCAGCAGCCCGATGACAGGGGCGAATGGCTACACCTTC. The rearrangement uses TRBV5-1 and TRBJ1-2; 8 bases are shared with TRBD1. CDR3 length: 14 amino acids. Per the germline V gene, CDR1 is SGHRS and CDR2 is YFSETQ. V shed 4 bases and J 6 bases; nucleotides not matched to a gene: 8.

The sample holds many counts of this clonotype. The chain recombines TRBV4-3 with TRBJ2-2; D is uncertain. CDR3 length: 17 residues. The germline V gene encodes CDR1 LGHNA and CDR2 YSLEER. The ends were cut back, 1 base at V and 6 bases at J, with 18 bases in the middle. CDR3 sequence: CASSQGGHGLFSGELFF. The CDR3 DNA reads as TGCGCCAGCAGCCAAGGCGGCCATGGGTTGTTTTCCGGGGAGCTGTTTTTT.

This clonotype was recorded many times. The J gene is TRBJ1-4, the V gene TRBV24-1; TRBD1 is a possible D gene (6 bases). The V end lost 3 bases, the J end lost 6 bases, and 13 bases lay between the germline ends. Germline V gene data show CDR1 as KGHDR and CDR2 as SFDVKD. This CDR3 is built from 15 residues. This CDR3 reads CATSDTDRRDEKLFF. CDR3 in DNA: TGTGCCACCAGTGATACTGACAGGAGGGATGAAAAACTGTTTTTT.